This T cell receptor beta chain was sequenced during a study of tumor-infiltrating lymphocytes in primary liver carcinoma. Study information: About 3.65 to 7.13 million productive TCRbeta reads were obtained from the samples, with similar numbers across tissue types.

Both blood RNA, taken from unsorted whole blood, and germline DNA were extracted. From 450 to 550 ng total RNA, TCR beta cDNA was generated with a primer in the constant region. Amplification in three nested multiplex PCR rounds with slightly modified ARM-PCR gave rise to TCR beta libraries. A C-beta reverse primer and TRBV1-TRBV30 forward primers served in each of the first two PCR rounds, at about 10 cycles apiece. Via MiXCR, TCRdb re-called the multiplex PCR reads, giving one row per CDR3 protein. The repertoire holds just over 300,000 distinct CDR3 sequences, nearly 60% seen once, with over 15% in the top ten. The germline CDR1 and CDR2 sequences are MNHEY and SVGAGI. The ends were cut back, 8 bases at V and 6 bases at J, with 20 bases in the middle. The CDR3 loop spans 15 amino acids.

Input material: peripheral blood. This chain joins TRBV6-5 and TRBJ2-1, with D tentatively TRBD2 (5 bases). This TCR came from a woman under 40 with primary liver carcinoma and hepatitis B virus infection. CDR3: CASGLRGQRLNEQFF. The CDR3 nucleotides read TGTGCCAGCGGTTTAAGAGGGCAAAGACTCAATGAGCAGTTCTTC.